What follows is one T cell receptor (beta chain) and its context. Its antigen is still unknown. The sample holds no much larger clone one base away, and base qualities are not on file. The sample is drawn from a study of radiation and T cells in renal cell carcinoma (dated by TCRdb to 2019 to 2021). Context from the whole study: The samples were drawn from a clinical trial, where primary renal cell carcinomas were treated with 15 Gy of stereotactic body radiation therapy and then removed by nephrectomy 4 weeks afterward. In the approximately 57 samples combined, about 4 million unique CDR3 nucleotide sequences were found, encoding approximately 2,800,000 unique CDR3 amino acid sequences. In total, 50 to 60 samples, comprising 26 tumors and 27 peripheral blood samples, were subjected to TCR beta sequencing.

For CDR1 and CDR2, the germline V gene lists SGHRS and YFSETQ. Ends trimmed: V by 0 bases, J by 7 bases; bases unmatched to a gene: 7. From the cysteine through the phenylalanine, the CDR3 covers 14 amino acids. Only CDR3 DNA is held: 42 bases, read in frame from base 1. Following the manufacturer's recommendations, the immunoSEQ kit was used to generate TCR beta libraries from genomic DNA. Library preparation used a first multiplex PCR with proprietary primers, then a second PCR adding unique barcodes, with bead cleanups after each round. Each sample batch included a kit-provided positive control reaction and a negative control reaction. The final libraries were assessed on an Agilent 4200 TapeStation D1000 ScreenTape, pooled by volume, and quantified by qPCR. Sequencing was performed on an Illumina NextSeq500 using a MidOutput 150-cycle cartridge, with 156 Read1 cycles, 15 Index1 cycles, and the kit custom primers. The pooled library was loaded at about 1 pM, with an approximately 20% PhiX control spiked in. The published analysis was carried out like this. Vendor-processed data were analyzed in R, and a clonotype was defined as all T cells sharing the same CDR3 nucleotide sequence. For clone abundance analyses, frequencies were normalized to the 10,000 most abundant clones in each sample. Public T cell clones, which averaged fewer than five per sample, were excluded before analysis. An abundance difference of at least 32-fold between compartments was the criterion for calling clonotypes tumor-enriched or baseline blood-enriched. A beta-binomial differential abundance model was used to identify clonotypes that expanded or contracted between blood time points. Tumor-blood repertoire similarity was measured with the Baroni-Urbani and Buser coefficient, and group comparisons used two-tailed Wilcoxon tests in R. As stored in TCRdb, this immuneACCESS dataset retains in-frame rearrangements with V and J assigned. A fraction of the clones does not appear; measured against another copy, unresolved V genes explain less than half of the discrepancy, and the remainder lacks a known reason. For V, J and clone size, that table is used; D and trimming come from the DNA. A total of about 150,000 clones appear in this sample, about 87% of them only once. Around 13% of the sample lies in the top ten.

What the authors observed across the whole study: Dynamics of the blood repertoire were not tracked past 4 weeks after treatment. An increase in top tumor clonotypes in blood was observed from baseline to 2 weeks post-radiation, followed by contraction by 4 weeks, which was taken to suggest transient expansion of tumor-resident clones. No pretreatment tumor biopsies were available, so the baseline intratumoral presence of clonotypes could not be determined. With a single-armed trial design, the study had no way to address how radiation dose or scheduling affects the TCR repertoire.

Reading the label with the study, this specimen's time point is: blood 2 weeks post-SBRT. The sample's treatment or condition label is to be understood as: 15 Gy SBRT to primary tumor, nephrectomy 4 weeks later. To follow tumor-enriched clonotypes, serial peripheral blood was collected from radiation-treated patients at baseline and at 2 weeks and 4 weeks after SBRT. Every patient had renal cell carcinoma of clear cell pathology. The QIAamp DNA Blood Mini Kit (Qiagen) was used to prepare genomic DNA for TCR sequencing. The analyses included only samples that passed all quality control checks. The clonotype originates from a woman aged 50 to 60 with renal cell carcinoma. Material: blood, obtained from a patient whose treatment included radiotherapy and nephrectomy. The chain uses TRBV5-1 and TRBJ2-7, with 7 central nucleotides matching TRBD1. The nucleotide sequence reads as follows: TGCGCCAGCAGCTTGGAGCAGGGGGTAGGGGAGCAGTACTTC. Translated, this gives CASSLEQGVGEQYF.